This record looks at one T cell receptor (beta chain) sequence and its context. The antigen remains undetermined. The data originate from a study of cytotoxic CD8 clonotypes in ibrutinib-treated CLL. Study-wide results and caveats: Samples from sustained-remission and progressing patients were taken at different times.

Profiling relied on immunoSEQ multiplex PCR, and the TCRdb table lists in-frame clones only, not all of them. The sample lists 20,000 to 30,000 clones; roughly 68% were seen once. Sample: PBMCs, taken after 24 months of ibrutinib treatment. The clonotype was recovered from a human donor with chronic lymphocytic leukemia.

Here the CDR3 reads CASSIAGSYNEQFF. CDR3 bases: TGTGCCAGTAGTATAGCGGGGTCTTACAATGAGCAGTTCTTC. This chain uses TRBV19 with TRBJ2-1, with a possible D match to TRBD2 (5 bases). The CDR3 extends over 14 amino acids. V lost 1 base and J lost 4, with 8 bases in between. The germline CDR1 and CDR2 sequences are LNHDA and SQIVND (reference sequence).